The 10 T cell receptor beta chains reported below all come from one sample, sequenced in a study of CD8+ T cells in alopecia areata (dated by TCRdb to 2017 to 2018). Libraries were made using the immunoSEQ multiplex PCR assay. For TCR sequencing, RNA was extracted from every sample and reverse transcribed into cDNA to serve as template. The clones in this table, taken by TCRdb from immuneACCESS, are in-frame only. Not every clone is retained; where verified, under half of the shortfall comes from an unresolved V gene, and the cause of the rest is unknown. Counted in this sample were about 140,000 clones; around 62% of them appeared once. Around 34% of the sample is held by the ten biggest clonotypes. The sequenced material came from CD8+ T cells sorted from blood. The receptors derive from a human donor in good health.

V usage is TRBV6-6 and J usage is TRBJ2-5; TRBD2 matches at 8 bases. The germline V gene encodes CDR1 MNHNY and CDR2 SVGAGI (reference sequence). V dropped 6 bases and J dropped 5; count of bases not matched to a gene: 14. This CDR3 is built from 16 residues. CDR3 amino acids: CASSDPGGPFEETQYF. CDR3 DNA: TGTGCCAGCAGCGATCCGGGAGGGCCGTTCGAGGAGACCCAGTACTTC.

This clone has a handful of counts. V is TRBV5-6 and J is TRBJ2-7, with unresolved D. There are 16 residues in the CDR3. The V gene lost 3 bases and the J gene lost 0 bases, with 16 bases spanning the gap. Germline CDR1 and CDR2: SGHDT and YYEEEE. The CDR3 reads CASSYSGYSSSYEQYF. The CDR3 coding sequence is TGTGCCAGCAGCTACAGTGGTTACTCGAGCTCCTACGAGCAGTACTTC.

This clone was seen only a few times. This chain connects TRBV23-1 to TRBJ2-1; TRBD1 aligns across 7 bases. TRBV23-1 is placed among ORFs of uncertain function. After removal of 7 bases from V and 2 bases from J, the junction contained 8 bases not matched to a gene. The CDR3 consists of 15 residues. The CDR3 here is CASTHRDRAYNEQFF. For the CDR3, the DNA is TGCGCCAGCACCCACCGGGACAGAGCCTACAATGAGCAGTTCTTC.

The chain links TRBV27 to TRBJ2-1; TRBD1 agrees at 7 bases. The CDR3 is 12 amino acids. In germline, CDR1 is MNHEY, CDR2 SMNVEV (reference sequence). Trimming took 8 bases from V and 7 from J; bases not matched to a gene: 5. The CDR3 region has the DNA TGTGCCAGCGGGACAGTGCTGAATGAGCAGTTCTTC. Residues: CASGTVLNEQFF.

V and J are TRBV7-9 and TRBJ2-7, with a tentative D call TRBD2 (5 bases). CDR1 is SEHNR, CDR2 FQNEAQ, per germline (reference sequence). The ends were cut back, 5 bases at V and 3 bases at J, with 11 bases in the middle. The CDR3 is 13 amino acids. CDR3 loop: CASSRTGLYEQYF. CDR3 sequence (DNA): TGTGCCAGCAGCCGGACTGGGCTCTACGAGCAGTACTTC.

In DNA, the CDR3 is TGTGCCAGCAGCTTGAATTTAGAAAAACTGTTTTTT. Protein sequence: CASSLNLEKLFF. The chain carries TRBV5-4 and TRBJ1-4, with unresolved D. The germline CDR1 and CDR2 sequences are SGHNT and YYREEE (reference sequence). The V and J ends lost 1 base and 8 bases respectively, with 6 bases between them. The CDR3 loop spans 12 amino acids.

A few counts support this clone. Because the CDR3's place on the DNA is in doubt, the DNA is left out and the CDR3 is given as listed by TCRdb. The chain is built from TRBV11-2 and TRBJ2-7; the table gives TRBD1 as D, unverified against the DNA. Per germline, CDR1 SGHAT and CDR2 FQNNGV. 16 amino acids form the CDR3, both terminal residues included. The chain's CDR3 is CASSLDFGPGLYEQYF.

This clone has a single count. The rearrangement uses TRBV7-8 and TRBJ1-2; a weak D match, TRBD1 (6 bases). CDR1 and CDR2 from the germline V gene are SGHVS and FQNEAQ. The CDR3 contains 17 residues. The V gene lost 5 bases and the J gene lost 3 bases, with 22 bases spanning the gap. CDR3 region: CASSIGRAGAGDYGYTF. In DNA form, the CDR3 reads TGTGCCAGCAGCATAGGGCGGGCAGGGGCCGGTGACTATGGCTACACCTTC.

In nucleotides, the CDR3 is TGTGCCAGCAGTTCAAGAGACGAGCAGTACTTC. The encoded protein is CASSSRDEQYF. This rearrangement joins TRBV6-5 to TRBJ2-7; the D is unclear. The germline CDR1 and CDR2 sequences are MNHEY and SVGAGI. Between the trimmed V and J ends, which lost 4 bases and 5 bases, there was a span of 6 bases. The CDR3 sequence is 11 residues long.

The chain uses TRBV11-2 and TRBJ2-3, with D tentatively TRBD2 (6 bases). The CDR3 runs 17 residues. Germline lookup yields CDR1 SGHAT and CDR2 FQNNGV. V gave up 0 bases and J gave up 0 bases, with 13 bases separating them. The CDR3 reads CASSLDYFGLSTDTQYF. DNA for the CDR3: TGTGCCAGCAGCTTAGATTACTTCGGACTAAGCACAGATACGCAGTATTTT.